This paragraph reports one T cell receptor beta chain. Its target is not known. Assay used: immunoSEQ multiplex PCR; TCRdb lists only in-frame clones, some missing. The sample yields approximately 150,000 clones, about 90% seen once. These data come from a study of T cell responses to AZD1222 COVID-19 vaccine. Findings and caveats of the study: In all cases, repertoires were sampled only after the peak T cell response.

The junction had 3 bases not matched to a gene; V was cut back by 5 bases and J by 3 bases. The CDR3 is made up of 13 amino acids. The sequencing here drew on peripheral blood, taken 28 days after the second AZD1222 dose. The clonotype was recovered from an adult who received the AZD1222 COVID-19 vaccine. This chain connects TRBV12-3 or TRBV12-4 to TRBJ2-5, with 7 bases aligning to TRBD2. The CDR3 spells CASSRTREETQYF. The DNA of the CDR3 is TGTGCCAGCAGTAGGACTAGAGAAGAGACCCAGTACTTC.